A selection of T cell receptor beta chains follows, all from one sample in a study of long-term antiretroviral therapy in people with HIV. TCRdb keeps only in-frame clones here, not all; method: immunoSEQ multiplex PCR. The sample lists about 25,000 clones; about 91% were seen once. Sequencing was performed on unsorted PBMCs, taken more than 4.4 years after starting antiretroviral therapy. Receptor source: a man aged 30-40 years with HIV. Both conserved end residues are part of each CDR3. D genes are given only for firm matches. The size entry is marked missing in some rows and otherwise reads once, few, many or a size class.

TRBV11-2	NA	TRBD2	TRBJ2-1	TGTGCCAGCAGCCGAGGACTAGCGGGCTCCTACAATGAGCAGTTCTTC	CASSRGLAGSYNEQFF
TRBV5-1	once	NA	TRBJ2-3	TGCGCCAGCAGCCACGGGGGCGCGGGGGCCGGGACAGATACGCAGTATTTT	CASSHGGAGAGTDTQYF
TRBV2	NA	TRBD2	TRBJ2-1	TGTGCCAGCAGTCCACCTTCTAGCGGGGGCGGGAATGAGCAGTTCTTC	CASSPPSSGGGNEQFF
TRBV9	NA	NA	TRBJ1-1	TGTGCCAGCAGCCTTTCTCCAGAGAGCACTGAAGCTTTCTTT	CASSLSPESTEAFF
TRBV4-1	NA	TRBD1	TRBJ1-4	TGCGCCAGCAGCCAACCCGGGGTTGACAGGGGACCCCGAAAACTGTTTTTT	CASSQPGVDRGPRKLFF
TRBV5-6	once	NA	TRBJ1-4	TGTGCCAGCAGCACCTCGGACAGCCCACAGTCGGGTAATGAAAAACTGTTTTTT	CASSTSDSPQSGNEKLFF
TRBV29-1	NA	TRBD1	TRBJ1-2	TGCAGCGTTGACCCCCGGGGACAGAACTATGGCTACACCTTC	CSVDPRGQNYGYTF
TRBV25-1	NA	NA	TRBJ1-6	TGTGCCAGCAGTAGGGGATGGGGCAGGGGTTTGAATTCACCCCTCCACTTT	CASSRGWGRGLNSPLHF
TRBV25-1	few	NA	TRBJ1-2	TGTGCCAGCATCGGACCCACCGGCTACACCTTC	CASIGPTGYTF
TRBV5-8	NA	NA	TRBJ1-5	TGTGCCAGCAGCTTAGGGGGGAGCAATCAGCCCCAGCATTTT	CASSLGGSNQPQHF
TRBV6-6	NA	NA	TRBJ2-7	TGTGCCAGCAGTTACACCGGGCCGCCTTCGGTTTACGAGCAGTACTTC	CASSYTGPPSVYEQYF
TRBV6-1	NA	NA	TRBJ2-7	TGTGCCAGCAGTGGAATCGGACAGCCCTCCTACGAGCAGTACTTC	CASSGIGQPSYEQYF
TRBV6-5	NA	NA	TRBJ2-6	TGTGCCAGCCTGAACTCTGGGGCCAACGTCCTGACTTTC	CASLNSGANVLTF
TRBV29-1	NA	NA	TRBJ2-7	TGCAGCGTTGATCCGGCCTACGAGCAGTACTTC	CSVDPAYEQYF
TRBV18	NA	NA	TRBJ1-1	TGTGCCAGCTCACCATACGCTATGAACACTGAAGCTTTCTTT	CASSPYAMNTEAFF
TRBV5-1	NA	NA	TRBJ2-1	TGCGCCAGCAGCTCAGGGGTGAATGAGCAGTTCTTC	CASSSGVNEQFF
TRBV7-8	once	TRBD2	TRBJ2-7	TGTGCCAGCACCCCTTCCCGAAGCGGGGCTTCCTCGGACGAGCAGTACTTC	CASTPSRSGASSDEQYF
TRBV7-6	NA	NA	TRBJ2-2	TGTGCCAGCAGCCTAGTCACCGGGGAGCTGTTTTTT	CASSLVTGELFF
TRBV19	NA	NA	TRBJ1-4	TGTGCCAGTACCAGGGGTGAAAAACTGTTTTTT	CASTRGEKLFF
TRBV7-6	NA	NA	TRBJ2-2	TGTGCCAGCAGCTTAGATCGATCCGGGGAGCTGTTTTTT	CASSLDRSGELFF
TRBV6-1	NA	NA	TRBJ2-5	TGTGCCAGCAGTGACGCCGCAATTGGGACCCAGTACTTC	CASSDAAIGTQYF
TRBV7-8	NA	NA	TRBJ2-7	TGTGCCAGCAGCTTAGGGGACGGACAGAACGAGCAGTACTTC	CASSLGDGQNEQYF
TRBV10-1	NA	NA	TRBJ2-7	TGCGCCAGCAGAGTAAGGACTTCCTCCTACGAGCAGTACTTC	CASRVRTSSYEQYF
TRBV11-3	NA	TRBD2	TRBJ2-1	TGTGCCAGCAGCCTAAACGCAGCGGGAGCTGGATTAAGGAATGAGCAGTTCTTC	CASSLNAAGAGLRNEQFF
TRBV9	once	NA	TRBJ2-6	TGTGCCAGCAGCGTTGATATATCTATCTCTGGGACCAACGTCCTGACTTTC	CASSVDISISGTNVLTF
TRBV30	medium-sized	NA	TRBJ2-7	TGTGCCTGGAGTGTACAGTCGGGGAAGTACGAGCAGTACTTC	CAWSVQSGKYEQYF
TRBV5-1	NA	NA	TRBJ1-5	TGCGCCAGCAGCTTGGATGCAGGGCGGCAGCCCCAGCATTTT	CASSLDAGRQPQHF
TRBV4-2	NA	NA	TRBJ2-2	TGTGCCAGCAGCCACCTTAAAAGGGCCGGGGAGCTGTTTTTT	CASSHLKRAGELFF
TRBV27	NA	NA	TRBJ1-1	TGTGCCAGCAGTCCTCTCAGGGAGGGTGACACTGAAGCTTTCTTT	CASSPLREGDTEAFF
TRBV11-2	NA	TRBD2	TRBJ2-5	TGTGCCAGCAGTGGGGACTATCAAGAGACCCAGTACTTC	CASSGDYQETQYF
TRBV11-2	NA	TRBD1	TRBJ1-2	TGTGCCAGCAGCCAGCGACAGGGGGCCGCCTATGGCTACACCTTC	CASSQRQGAAYGYTF
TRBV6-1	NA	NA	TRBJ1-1	TGTGCCAGCAGTGGGACCGTCATGAACACTGAAGCTTTCTTT	CASSGTVMNTEAFF
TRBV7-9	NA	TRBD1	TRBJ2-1	TGTGCCAGCAGCTGGGGACAGGTCAACGAGCAGTTCTTC	CASSWGQVNEQFF
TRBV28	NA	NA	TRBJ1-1	TGTGCCAGCAGTTCAGTGAACACTGAAGCTTTCTTT	CASSSVNTEAFF
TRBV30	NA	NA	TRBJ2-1	TGTGCCTGGAATCCGTCTAAACACAATGAGCAGTTCTTC	CAWNPSKHNEQFF
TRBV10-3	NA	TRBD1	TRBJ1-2	TGTGCCATCAGCGGGACAGTTCATGGCTACACCTTC	CAISGTVHGYTF
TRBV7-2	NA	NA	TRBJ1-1	TGTGCCAGCAGTCGAGACGGACTGAACACTGAAGCTTTCTTT	CASSRDGLNTEAFF
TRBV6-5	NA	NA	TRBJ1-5	TGTGCCAGCAGCCGGAACGGGGAGAATCAGCCCCAGCATTTT	CASSRNGENQPQHF
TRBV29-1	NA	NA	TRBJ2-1	TGCAGCGTCGTCTTAAATACCTACAATGAGCAGTTCTTC	CSVVLNTYNEQFF
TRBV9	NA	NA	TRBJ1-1	TGTGCCAGCAGCGCATCCGGGACAGAAGCTTTCTTT	CASSASGTEAFF